Below, 5 T cell receptor beta chains from the same sample are listed, as sequenced in a study of beta chain features in type 1 diabetes. Findings and limits, study-wide: There was a moderate but significant shortening of TCRB CDR3s in all four CD4+ subsets of Type 1 diabetes patients.

For these TCRs, the target antigens are not known. Investigators reverse transcribed all isolated RNA, so they sequenced expressed TCRB transcripts. Here immunoSEQ multiplex PCR was the method, and the copy in TCRdb shows in-frame clones only, minus some. The sample has 640,000 or so clones, around an eighth seen once. Sequenced: naive CD4+ T cells from blood. These TCRs come from a man younger than 35 with type 1 diabetes.

This clone was seen a single time. The chain is built from TRBV6-1 and TRBJ2-1; D might be TRBD1 (6 bases). The CDR3 length is 12 residues. V was clipped by 8 bases and J by 5 bases, with 10 bases between them. Germline loops: CDR1 MNHNS, CDR2 SASEGT. CDR3 protein: CASDRSHNEQFF. For the CDR3, the DNA is TGTGCCAGCGACAGGTCTCACAATGAGCAGTTCTTC.

This clone was counted a few times. V gene TRBV5-4 combines with J gene TRBJ2-1; tentative D call: TRBD1 (6 bases). Trimming shortened V by 0 bases and J by 5 bases, and 9 bases separated the two germline ends. Germline-derived CDR1 and CDR2 are SGHNT and YYREEE (reference sequence). CDR3 length equals 14 residues. For the CDR3, the DNA is TGTGCCAGCAGCTTGGACAGGGTCCACAATGAGCAGTTCTTC. Residues: CASSLDRVHNEQFF.

There are a few counts of this clone. This chain joins TRBV2 and TRBJ2-1; TRBD1 matches at 8 bases. The CDR3 consists of 14 residues. Germline V lookup: CDR1 SNHLY, CDR2 FYNNEI. J gave up 7 bases and V 2 bases, and 4 bases lay outside the gene matches. This chain's CDR3 is CASSEQGAGNEQFF. CDR3 DNA: TGTGCCAGCAGTGAACAGGGGGCGGGAAATGAGCAGTTCTTC. Full variable domain (outside the CDR3, taken from reference TRBV2 and TRBJ2-1): EPEVTQTPSHQVTQMGQEVILRCVPISNHLYFYWYRQILGQKVEFLVSFYNNEISEKSEIFDDQFSVERPDGSNFTLKIRSTKLEDSAMYFCASSEQGAGNEQFFGPGTRLTVL.

This clone was counted a single time. The rearrangement uses TRBV11-2 and TRBJ2-3; 8 bases match TRBD2. CDR1 and CDR2 (germline): SGHAT, FQNNGV. This CDR3 is built from 12 residues. V lost 10 bases to trimming and J lost 8 bases; unmatched junction nucleotides: 8. Written as DNA, the CDR3 is TGTGCCACCTCGGGGGGGGCAGTTACGCAGTATTTT. Translating it yields CATSGGAVTQYF.

The chain links TRBV28 to TRBJ1-2; 7 positions agree with TRBD1. CDR1 is MDHEN and CDR2 is SYDVKM in the germline V gene. The J segment lost 5 bases and the V segment lost 7 bases, leaving 13 bases of the junction unmatched. CDR3 length: 15 residues. The CDR3 region has the DNA TGTGCCAGCACCCAGGGGGGGGGTGTGGCGTATGGCTACACCTTC. Translating it yields CASTQGGGVAYGYTF.